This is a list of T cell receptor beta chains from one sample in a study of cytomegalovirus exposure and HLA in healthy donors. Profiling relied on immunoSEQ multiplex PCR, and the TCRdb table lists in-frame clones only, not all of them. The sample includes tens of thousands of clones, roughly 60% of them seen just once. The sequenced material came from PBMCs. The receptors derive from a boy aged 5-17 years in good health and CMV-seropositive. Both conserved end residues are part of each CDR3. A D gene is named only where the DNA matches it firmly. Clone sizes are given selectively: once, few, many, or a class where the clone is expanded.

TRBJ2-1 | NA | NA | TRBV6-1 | CASSESKPREQFF | TGTGCCAGCAGTGAATCTAAACCTAGGGAGCAGTTCTTC
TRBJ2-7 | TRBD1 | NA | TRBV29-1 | CSVKRGTGGNEQYF | TGCAGCGTAAAAAGGGGGACAGGGGGCAACGAGCAGTACTTC
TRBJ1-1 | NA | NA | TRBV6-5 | CASSYSADLNTEAFF | TGTGCCAGCAGTTACTCAGCGGATCTGAACACTGAAGCTTTCTTT
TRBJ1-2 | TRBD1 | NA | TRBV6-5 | CASSYSTGNYGYTF | TGTGCCAGCAGTTACTCGACAGGGAACTATGGCTACACCTTC
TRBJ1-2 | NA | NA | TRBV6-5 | CASSYSSGERGYTF | TGTGCCAGCAGTTACTCGTCGGGGGAAAGGGGCTACACCTTC
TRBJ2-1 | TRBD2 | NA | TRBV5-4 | CAIQNLAGGTLNEQFF | TGTGCCATCCAGAATTTGGCGGGAGGTACCCTCAATGAGCAGTTCTTC
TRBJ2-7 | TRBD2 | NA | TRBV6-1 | CASSEGSSGGEIEQYF | TGTGCCAGCAGTGAAGGATCTAGCGGGGGGGAAATTGAGCAGTACTTC
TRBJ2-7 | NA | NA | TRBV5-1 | CASSTRTASYEQYF | TGCGCCAGCAGCACCCGGACAGCCTCCTACGAGCAGTACTTC
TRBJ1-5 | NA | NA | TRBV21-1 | CASSRGGQPQHF | TGTGCCAGCAGCAGGGGAGGGCAGCCCCAGCATTTT
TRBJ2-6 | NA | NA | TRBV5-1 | CASSSNRGTGANVLTF | TGCGCCAGCAGCTCGAATCGGGGGACTGGGGCCAACGTCCTGACTTTC
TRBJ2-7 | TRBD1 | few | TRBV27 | CASSWGQGYEQYF | TGTGCCAGCAGTTGGGGACAGGGGTACGAGCAGTACTTC
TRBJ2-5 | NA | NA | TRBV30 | CAWSTGVSETQYF | TGTGCCTGGAGTACGGGAGTCTCGGAGACCCAGTACTTC
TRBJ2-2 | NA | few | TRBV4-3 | CASSRHLSGHNTGELFF | TGCGCCAGCAGCCGACACTTGAGCGGGCATAACACCGGGGAGCTGTTTTTT
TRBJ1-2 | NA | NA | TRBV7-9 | CASSQDINYGYTF | TGTGCCAGCAGCCAGGACATTAACTATGGCTACACCTTC